This entry describes one TCR beta chain. Germline-derived CDR1 and CDR2 are MNHEY and SMNVEV (reference sequence). The CDR3 has 16 amino acids. Deletions cut 6 bases from V and 2 bases from J, with 19 bases between. The sample is drawn from a study of glioma-infiltrating T cells after dendritic cell vaccination. Study information: Dendritic cell vaccination trial patients had either newly diagnosed or recurrent glioblastoma. Between about 2002 and 2013, patients got autologous tumor lysate-pulsed dendritic cell vaccines.

Time point here: after dendritic cell vaccination, including at tumor progression/relapse. None of the glioblastoma patients had an isocitrate dehydrogenase mutation. The PCR used 60 V beta and 13 J beta primers. This table comes from immunoSEQ multiplex PCR, and its TCRdb copy is limited to in-frame clones, with some not included. The sample lists around 60,000 clones, more than 75% seen once, with around 10% in the top ten. The rearrangement uses TRBV27 and TRBJ1-2, with D possibly being TRBD1 (6 bases). The TCR sequence derives from a human donor with glioblastoma. Sequencing was performed on blood, taken after dendritic cell vaccination. The CDR3 region is CASSLKPGTTNYGYTF. The CDR3 nucleotides are TGTGCCAGCAGCCTCAAGCCCGGGACAACCAACTATGGCTACACCTTC.